The text below deals with one T cell receptor beta chain. Authors' methods: Estimated nucleated cell counts came from reference gene primer amplification. This table comes from immunoSEQ multiplex PCR, and its TCRdb copy is limited to in-frame clones, with some not included. V and J calls and clone size are as listed in that table; D and trimming were resolved from the DNA. The table has about 68,000 clones, approximately 90% seen once. This CDR3 comprises 14 residues. V gave up 0 bases and J gave up 4 bases, with 8 bases separating them. Germline-derived CDR1 and CDR2 are MNHEY and SVGEGT. This entry is derived from a study of blood T cell repertoires in COVID-19.

The sample taken for sequencing was peripheral blood. The origin of this receptor is a human donor in a cohort sampled during active COVID-19. This chain connects TRBV6-2 or TRBV6-3 to TRBJ2-3; D is perhaps TRBD1 (5 bases). CDR3 sequence reads: CASSYSTASDTQYF. The CDR3 DNA sequence: TGTGCCAGCAGTTACTCGACAGCGTCAGATACGCAGTATTTT.